Listed below are T cell receptor beta chains from one sample, sequenced in a study of blood T cell repertoires in COVID-19. The method was immunoSEQ multiplex PCR; TCRdb's version includes in-frame clones alone and lacks a portion of them. The sample lists hundreds of thousands of clones, about nine tenths occurring once. Sequences were obtained from PBMCs or T cells enriched from blood (not recorded which). Receptor source: a woman aged 60 to 75 who had recovered from COVID-19. Each CDR3 is given with its conserved first and last residue. D genes are given only for firm matches. Where a row states a size, it is once, few, many or the class of an expanded clone; other rows omit it.

D	V	J	size	CDR3	DNA
-	TRBV27	TRBJ1-6	once	CASSLLRIPSYNSPLHF	TGTGCCAGCAGTTTACTACGCATCCCCTCCTATAATTCACCCCTCCACTTT
TRBD1	TRBV18	TRBJ1-3	-	CASSSGQASGNTIYF	TGTGCCAGCTCCTCTGGACAGGCCTCTGGAAACACCATATATTTT
-	TRBV10-2	TRBJ2-1	-	CASTDWQGSNEQFF	TGCGCCAGCACCGACTGGCAGGGGTCCAATGAGCAGTTCTTC
TRBD2	TRBV3-1/TRBV3-2	TRBJ2-3	-	CASSQTSGGLADTQYF	TGTGCCAGCAGCCAGACTAGCGGGGGTTTAGCAGATACGCAGTATTTT
-	TRBV27	TRBJ2-7	-	CASGQQGLYF	TGTGCCAGCGGGCAACAGGGTTTGTACTTC
-	TRBV5-6	TRBJ2-5	once	CASSTDYPGTQYF	TGTGCCAGCAGCACAGACTACCCCGGGACCCAGTACTTC
TRBD1	TRBV5-1	TRBJ1-4	-	CASSLAGQGNEKLFF	TGCGCCAGCAGCTTGGCGGGACAGGGGAATGAAAAACTGTTTTTT
-	TRBV3-1/TRBV3-2	TRBJ2-2	-	CASSQEWRTGELFF	TGTGCCAGCAGCCAAGAGTGGAGGACCGGGGAGCTGTTTTTT
TRBD1	TRBV9	TRBJ2-6	-	CASSVWDRGLSQPGANVLTF	TGTGCCAGCAGCGTATGGGACAGGGGACTCTCTCAGCCTGGGGCCAACGTCCTGACTTTC
-	TRBV5-1	TRBJ1-2	-	CASSSGTSNYGYTF	TGCGCCAGCAGCTCCGGGACATCAAACTATGGCTACACCTTC
-	TRBV2	TRBJ2-3	-	CASSVTVTTDTQYF	TGTGCCAGCAGTGTTACCGTCACAACAGATACGCAGTATTTT
-	TRBV27	TRBJ1-2	-	CASSSGGAVLYGYTF	TGTGCCAGCAGTTCCGGCGGAGCCGTTCTCTATGGCTACACCTTC
-	TRBV3-1/TRBV3-2	TRBJ2-4	once	CASSPWPGIQYF	TGTGCCAGCAGCCCCTGGCCGGGAATTCAGTACTTC
-	TRBV14	TRBJ1-1	-	CASSQVSGGEAFF	TGTGCCAGCAGCCAAGTATCGGGTGGTGAAGCTTTCTTT
TRBD2	TRBV2	TRBJ2-3	-	CASSESRGGSTDTQYF	TGTGCCAGCAGTGAAAGTCGGGGGGGGAGCACAGATACGCAGTATTTT
TRBD1	TRBV19	TRBJ1-5	-	CASRDRVFGNQPQHF	TGTGCCAGTAGGGACAGGGTTTTTGGCAATCAGCCCCAGCATTTT
-	TRBV27	TRBJ1-1	once	CASNKQGTWTEAFF	TGTGCCAGCAACAAACAGGGAACATGGACTGAAGCTTTCTTT
-	TRBV11-2	TRBJ2-5	-	CASSSGYASRETQYF	TGTGCCAGCAGCTCAGGATATGCCTCGCGAGAGACCCAGTACTTC
TRBD1	TRBV4-1	TRBJ1-2	-	CASSRLGQSLNYGYTF	TGCGCCAGCAGCCGGCTGGGACAGTCTCTTAACTATGGCTACACCTTC
-	TRBV15	TRBJ2-2	-	CATSRVQGWTGELFF	TGTGCCACCAGCAGAGTTCAGGGTTGGACCGGGGAGCTGTTTTTT
TRBD2	TRBV9	TRBJ2-3	-	CASSGAPSGGGTDTQYF	TGTGCCAGCAGCGGTGCCCCGAGCGGGGGTGGTACAGATACGCAGTATTTT
TRBD1	TRBV2	TRBJ1-6	-	CASRERQGANSPLHF	TGTGCCAGCAGGGAAAGACAGGGGGCCAATTCACCCCTCCACTTT
-	TRBV5-1	TRBJ2-4	-	CASSLAPPGDIQYF	TGCGCCAGCAGCTTGGCCCCTCCCGGGGACATTCAGTACTTC
-	TRBV24-1	TRBJ2-3	-	CATSDLTGLSTDTQYF	TGTGCCACCAGTGACCTGACAGGCCTCAGCACAGATACGCAGTATTTT
-	TRBV24-1	TRBJ2-1	-	CATSEQRRQFF	TGTGCCACCAGTGAGCAGAGGAGGCAGTTCTTC
TRBD1	TRBV29-1	TRBJ1-2	-	CSVGKTGTGNGYGYTF	TGCAGCGTTGGAAAGACCGGGACAGGGAATGGGTATGGCTACACCTTC
-	TRBV7-8	TRBJ1-6	few	CASSFAGADSPLHF	TGTGCCAGCAGCTTCGCAGGGGCCGATTCACCCCTCCACTTT
-	TRBV14	TRBJ2-4	-	CASSLQGFKNIQYF	TGTGCCAGCAGCCTCCAGGGGTTCAAAAACATTCAGTACTTC
-	TRBV4-1	TRBJ1-1	-	CASWGGVVSTEAFF	TGCGCCAGCTGGGGGGGCGTGGTGAGCACTGAAGCTTTCTTT
-	TRBV10-2	TRBJ2-7	once	CASQGGQSYEQYF	TGCGCCAGCCAGGGGGGCCAGAGCTACGAGCAGTACTTC
-	TRBV5-1	TRBJ1-2	once	CASRDGGANYGYTF	TGCGCCAGCAGAGACGGCGGGGCGAACTATGGCTACACCTTC
TRBD1	TRBV5-3	TRBJ1-1	-	CARSFHPPEDRVTEAFF	TGTGCCAGAAGCTTTCATCCCCCGGAGGACAGGGTCACTGAAGCTTTCTTT
-	TRBV10-3	TRBJ2-2	-	CAISEGGTGELFF	TGTGCCATCAGTGAAGGGGGCACCGGGGAGCTGTTTTTT
TRBD2	TRBV2	TRBJ2-1	-	CASMAAGGNEQFF	TGTGCCAGCATGGCGGCGGGGGGCAATGAGCAGTTCTTC
-	TRBV6-5	TRBJ1-3	-	CASSWQRHGNTIYF	TGTGCCAGCAGTTGGCAACGTCATGGAAACACCATATATTTT
-	TRBV7-9	TRBJ1-1	-	CASSQEASEAFF	TGTGCCAGCAGCCAGGAGGCGTCAGAAGCTTTCTTT
TRBD1	TRBV4-2	TRBJ2-5	once	CASSQGDRGVQETQYF	TGTGCCAGCAGCCAGGGGGACAGAGGAGTCCAAGAGACCCAGTACTTC
TRBD1	TRBV12-5	TRBJ2-3	-	CASGWGQGRADTQYF	TGTGCTAGTGGTTGGGGACAGGGGAGGGCAGATACGCAGTATTTT
TRBD1	TRBV6-6	TRBJ1-6	-	CASNLRQGGHNSPLHF	TGTGCCAGCAACCTTCGACAGGGCGGGCATAATTCACCCCTCCACTTT
-	TRBV5-1	TRBJ1-1	-	CASSPNRSGDEAFF	TGCGCCAGCAGCCCTAACCGATCAGGGGATGAAGCTTTCTTT
-	TRBV12-5	TRBJ2-2	-	CASGLPGATGELFF	TGTGCTAGTGGTTTGCCAGGTGCCACCGGGGAGCTGTTTTTT
TRBD2	TRBV5-1	TRBJ2-1	-	CASSPLAGSESEQFF	TGCGCCAGCAGCCCTCTAGCGGGGTCCGAAAGTGAGCAGTTCTTC
TRBD1	TRBV5-8	TRBJ1-2	-	CASSPTTGGRYGYTF	TGTGCCAGCAGCCCAACGACAGGGGGCCGCTATGGCTACACCTTC
TRBD2	TRBV7-8	TRBJ2-7	-	CASSPYSSGGGYEQYF	TGTGCCAGCAGCCCTTACTCAAGCGGGGGAGGGTACGAGCAGTACTTC
-	TRBV18	TRBJ1-4	-	CASSPRKTDEEEKLFF	TGTGCCAGCTCACCGCGGAAGACAGATGAGGAGGAAAAACTGTTTTTT
-	TRBV28	TRBJ1-3	few	CATVQGGIRNTIYF	TGTGCCACCGTACAGGGAGGGATTAGAAACACCATATATTTT
TRBD2	TRBV9	TRBJ2-3	-	CASSDSGGTDTQYF	TGTGCCAGCAGCGATAGCGGGGGGACCGATACGCAGTATTTT
-	TRBV19	TRBJ2-4	few	CASSTRGGLAKNIQYF	TGTGCCAGTAGTACCCGAGGAGGGTTAGCCAAAAACATTCAGTACTTC
TRBD1	TRBV9	TRBJ1-2	-	CASSVWTGGGDGYTF	TGTGCCAGCAGCGTGTGGACAGGGGGAGGTGATGGCTACACCTTC
TRBD1	TRBV12-3/TRBV12-4	TRBJ1-1	-	CASSLVQGTEAFF	TGTGCCAGCAGCTTGGTACAGGGGACTGAAGCTTTCTTT
TRBD1	TRBV3-1/TRBV3-2	TRBJ1-3	-	CASSGGTGVGNTIYF	TGTGCCAGCAGCGGTGGAACAGGGGTAGGAAACACCATATATTTT
TRBD1	TRBV18	TRBJ1-1	-	CASSPPAGGPMNTEAFF	TGTGCCAGCTCACCACCGGCAGGGGGGCCCATGAACACTGAAGCTTTCTTT
-	TRBV12-3/TRBV12-4	TRBJ1-5	-	CASSFLNQPQHF	TGTGCCAGCAGTTTCCTCAATCAGCCCCAGCATTTT
-	TRBV6-4	TRBJ2-2	-	CASSDSPGVGELFF	TGTGCCAGCAGTGACTCACCGGGGGTCGGGGAGCTGTTTTTT
TRBD1	TRBV5-1	TRBJ1-2	-	CASSSRDRGNYGYTF	TGCGCCAGCAGCTCCCGGGACAGGGGAAACTATGGCTACACCTTC
-	TRBV7-2	TRBJ2-3	-	CASLRSAGAPPADTQYF	TGTGCCAGCCTACGGTCGGCGGGGGCCCCTCCTGCTGATACGCAGTATTTT
TRBD1	TRBV7-9	TRBJ2-2	-	CASSPTGTGYTGELFF	TGTGCCAGCAGCCCGACCGGGACAGGATACACCGGGGAGCTGTTTTTT
-	TRBV4-2	TRBJ1-3	-	CASRTQTGTIYF	TGTGCCAGCCGTACTCAAACGGGGACCATATATTTT